The sequence of this T cell receptor beta chain was determined in a study of shared T cell receptors in the human thymus. Method: immunoSEQ multiplex PCR; TCRdb's copy keeps in-frame clones and lacks some. This table has roughly 710,000 clones, 70% to 90% appearing once. This CDR3 is 17 amino acids long. Trimming took 0 bases from V and 5 from J; bases not matched to a gene: 11. The germline V gene encodes CDR1 MGHRA and CDR2 YSYEKL. This sample also appeared in a second study, on human thymus T cells. That source notes: Corrective surgery for congenital heart defects was being performed on the healthy Finnish infants who served as donors. Thymic tissue was derived from resections collected during corrective heart surgery. Across thymic and blood repertoires, the usage of V and J genes appeared to be biased. Related work found strong thymic repertoire overlap between unrelated individuals.

The material sequenced was thymocytes. The source is a girl younger than two with a congenital heart defect. The rearrangement links TRBV4-1 to TRBJ1-1, with TRBD1 matching 8 bases. The CDR3: CASSQEGGLRTGTEAFF. DNA for the CDR3: TGCGCCAGCAGCCAAGAAGGGGGCCTAAGGACAGGGACTGAAGCTTTCTTT.